The clone carrying this T cell receptor (beta chain) has ten or more counts. Its antigen is unidentified. The data originate from a study of early T cells in non-severe SARS-CoV-2 infection. The overall study: Alpha and beta chains were unpaired, from unsorted whole-blood bulk RNA. Study results and caveats: VDJdb matching, biased toward anti-spike CD8 responses, missed private and CD4 specificities.

Germline assignment: CDR1 MDHEN and CDR2 SYDVKM. This CDR3 has 13 residues. The V and J ends lost 2 bases and 2 bases respectively, with 5 bases between them. Unique molecular identifiers were affixed to single, distinct cDNA molecules. Each CDR3 protein gets one entry after TCRdb re-called the 5' RACE reads with MiXCR. Of about 44,000 distinct CDR3 sequences listed, over 5% are singletons. V and J are TRBV28 and TRBJ2-3, with D unclear. This TCR derives from an adult who was a healthcare worker with PCR-confirmed SARS-CoV-2 infection or an uninfected control (not recorded which). Source material: whole blood. As DNA, the CDR3 is TGTGCCAGCAGTTTAGAAGCCACAGATACGCAGTATTTT. Translation gives CASSLEATDTQYF.